The 5 T cell receptor beta chains in this list originate from one sample, sequenced in a study of regulatory T cells in long-lasting Graves disease. Arm-PCR of CDR3 regions and iRepertoire HTBI primers were used to build TCR beta libraries. TCRdb re-analysed the multiplex PCR reads in MiXCR, keeping a single row per CDR3 protein. Among more than 450,000 distinct CDR3 sequences listed, 15% to 20% were seen once. Stated time point: newly diagnosed GD, antithyroid drugs for less than 3 months. PBMCs were the source of the RNA used for TCR sequencing. The sample was also linked to a second study, of T cells in Graves' hyperthyroidism and ophthalmopathy.

The specimen was peripheral blood mononuclear cells (PBMCs), collected at new diagnosis, from a patient treated with antithyroid drugs. The receptors derive from a man aged 40-49 years with Graves disease.

This sequence joins TRBV19 and TRBJ2-7, with D tentatively TRBD1 (6 bases). The CDR3 runs to 14 residues. The germline V gene has CDR1 LNHDA and CDR2 SQIVND (reference sequence). V lost 3 bases and J 5 bases, leaving 14 bases between the germline ends. The chain's CDR3 is CASSMRGQIDEQYF. The CDR3 nucleotides are TGTGCCAGTAGTATGCGCGGACAGATCGACGAGCAGTACTTC.

This clonotype has ten or more counts. This chain joins TRBV12-3 or TRBV12-4 and TRBJ2-4, with a weak D call TRBD1 (6 bases). Trimming shortened V by 7 bases and J by 0 bases, and 13 bases separated the two germline ends. The CDR3 runs to 15 residues. As DNA, the CDR3 is TGTGCCAGCACCCTAACAGGGCTAGCCAAAAACATTCAGTACTTC. It codes for CASTLTGLAKNIQYF.

There are many counts of this clonotype. The rearrangement uses TRBV5-1 and TRBJ2-4, with TRBD1 matching over 8 bases. After removal of 4 bases from V and 4 bases from J, the junction contained 10 bases not matched to a gene. Germline V lookup: CDR1 SGHRS, CDR2 YFSETQ. The CDR3 runs 16 residues. CDR3 region: CASSPATGDRKNIQYF. Here the CDR3 DNA reads TGCGCCAGCAGCCCCGCGACAGGGGATCGGAAAAACATTCAGTACTTC.

The chain combines TRBV12-3 or TRBV12-4 with TRBJ2-3; the D is unclear. There are 14 residues in the CDR3. V was cut by 6 bases and J by 2 bases, with 12 bases left in between. In DNA, the CDR3 is TGTGCCAGCAGCCCCTCCCAGTACACAGATACGCAGTATTTT. This encodes CASSPSQYTDTQYF.

This clonotype was seen at least ten times. The rearrangement uses TRBV20-1 and TRBJ2-2, with D perhaps TRBD1 (6 bases). The CDR3 is 15 amino acids. Deletions cut 2 bases from V and 5 bases from J, with 15 bases between. The germline V gene has CDR1 DFQATT and CDR2 SNEGSKA (reference sequence). CDR3 residues: CSARTQGAYTGELFF. CDR3 DNA sequence: TGCAGTGCTAGAACACAGGGAGCATATACCGGGGAGCTGTTTTTT.